The rows below give T cell receptor beta chains drawn from one sample of a study of CD8 T cells in Susac syndrome. TCRdb reanalysed the immunoSEQ multiplex PCR reads using MiXCR and keeps one entry per CDR3 protein. The sample includes 200,000 to 250,000 distinct CDR3 sequences, approximately 90% of them seen just once. The sequencing sample was made of CD8+ T cells from PBMCs. These receptors were collected from a human donor with multiple sclerosis. Each CDR3 is given with its conserved first and last residue. D genes are given only for firm matches. Not every row has a clone size; where given, it reads once, few, many or a size class.

V gene	J gene	D gene	clone size	CDR3 DNA	CDR3 protein
TRBV19	TRBJ2-5	-	-	TGTGCCAGTACCACCTGGGGGGAGACCCAGTACTTC	CASTTWGETQYF
TRBV7-9	TRBJ1-1	-	-	TGTGCCAGCAGCTTACAATCAGGGAACACTGAAGCTTTCTTT	CASSLQSGNTEAFF
TRBV3-1	TRBJ1-6	TRBD1	-	TGTGCCAGCAGCCAAGAATTGGGGACAGCGAATAATTCACCCCTCCACTTT	CASSQELGTANNSPLHF
TRBV9	TRBJ2-1	TRBD2	-	TGTGCCAGCAGCCCCACTAGCGGGGGGGCCTTTAATGAGCAGTTCTTC	CASSPTSGGAFNEQFF
TRBV6-2/TRBV6-3	TRBJ2-7	TRBD2	-	TGTGCCAGCCGGATAACGCTAGCGGACACCTACGAGCAGTACTTC	CASRITLADTYEQYF
TRBV12-3/TRBV12-4	TRBJ2-5	-	-	TGTGCCAGCAGACACGGGGCGGTAGAGACCCAGTACTTC	CASRHGAVETQYF
TRBV19	TRBJ1-1	-	-	TGTGCCAGTAGTATAGCTGGGCCCGTGGAAGCTTTCTTT	CASSIAGPVEAFF
TRBV2	TRBJ2-5	TRBD2	-	TGTGCCAGCATGGTAGCGGGAGTTCAGAAAGAGACCCAGTACTTC	CASMVAGVQKETQYF
TRBV3-1	TRBJ2-5	TRBD2	-	TGTGCCAGCAGCCCGGGACTAGCGGTACAAGAGACCCAGTACTTC	CASSPGLAVQETQYF
TRBV20-1	TRBJ2-7	TRBD2	-	TGCAGTGCTAGAGATTCTAGCGGTAACTACGAGCAGTACTTC	CSARDSSGNYEQYF
TRBV12-3/TRBV12-4	TRBJ2-1	-	once	TGTGCCAGCAGGCTAGCGAGCCCCTACAATGAGCAGTTCTTC	CASRLASPYNEQFF
TRBV27	TRBJ2-7	-	-	TGTGCCAGCAGCGCCGTGGCGGGCTACGAGCAGTACTTC	CASSAVAGYEQYF
TRBV6-1	TRBJ2-7	-	-	TGTGCCAGCAGTACCCCCGAGGGCACCTACGAGCAGTACTTC	CASSTPEGTYEQYF
TRBV7-9	TRBJ2-7	-	-	TGTGCCAGCAGCTCCCCGTTCTTATTGTTACCCTTCTCCTACGAGCAGTACTTC	CASSSPFLLLPFSYEQYF
TRBV2	TRBJ2-1	TRBD2	once	TGTGCCAGCAGTGGCCGACTAGCGGGGTTGGGGAATGAGCAGTTCTTC	CASSGRLAGLGNEQFF
TRBV7-6	TRBJ1-1	-	-	TGTGCCAGCAGCTCCGAGGCGTTCGGGGCTAACACTGAAGCTTTCTTT	CASSSEAFGANTEAFF
TRBV27	TRBJ2-1	TRBD1	-	TGTGCCAGCAGTCCCCGGGACAGTTTTTACAATGAGCAGTTCTTC	CASSPRDSFYNEQFF
TRBV9	TRBJ2-1	TRBD1	-	TGTGCCAGCAGCGTAGGGGCAGGGGGTAGGGATGAGCAGTTCTTC	CASSVGAGGRDEQFF
TRBV3-1	TRBJ2-5	TRBD2	-	TGTGCCAGCAGCCAACTAGCGGGGCCGGGGGAGACCCAGTACTTC	CASSQLAGPGETQYF
TRBV13	TRBJ2-1	-	-	TGTGCCAGCAGCCCGCGACAGCCTTACAATGAGCAGTTCTTC	CASSPRQPYNEQFF
TRBV5-6	TRBJ2-7	-	-	TGTGCCAGCAGCCTATTAGTAAGCGAGCAGTACTTC	CASSLLVSEQYF
TRBV12-5	TRBJ2-5	TRBD2	-	TGTGCTAGTGGTATACCCAGGGAGGGGGAGACCCAGTACTTC	CASGIPREGETQYF
TRBV6-1	TRBJ2-7	-	-	TGTGCCAGCAGTGAATTTATTGTGACGGACTACGAGCAGTACTTC	CASSEFIVTDYEQYF
TRBV2	TRBJ2-5	-	-	TGTGCCAGCAGCTCAGGACTAAACCAAGAGACCCAGTACTTC	CASSSGLNQETQYF
TRBV13	TRBJ2-3	-	-	TGTGCCAGCAGCTTAAGCCGTATAGATACGCAGTATTTT	CASSLSRIDTQYF
TRBV19	TRBJ2-7	-	-	TGTGCCAGTAGTATCTCGGGTACCAAAAACTACGAGCAGTACTTC	CASSISGTKNYEQYF
TRBV12-3/TRBV12-4	TRBJ1-5	-	once	TGTGCCAGCAGCCCGGATCCTCAGCCCCAGCATTTT	CASSPDPQPQHF
TRBV19	TRBJ1-1	-	-	TGTGCCAGTAGTTGGGGTTTGAACACTGAAGCTTTCTTT	CASSWGLNTEAFF
TRBV19	TRBJ2-1	TRBD1	-	TGTGCCAGTAGTGGGACAGGGGATGAGCAGTTCTTC	CASSGTGDEQFF
TRBV12-3/TRBV12-4	TRBJ1-5	-	-	TGTGCCAGCAGTATAACTTTGAGCGATCAGCCCCAGCATTTT	CASSITLSDQPQHF
TRBV3-1	TRBJ2-1	TRBD2	-	TGTGCCAGCAGCCAAGGTGATAGCGGGATCACGTACTCCTACAATGAGCAGTTCTTC	CASSQGDSGITYSYNEQFF
TRBV4-3	TRBJ2-5	TRBD1	-	TGCGCCAGCAGCCAAGAATCGGAAGGGTCAGGGGGGACCCAGTACTTC	CASSQESEGSGGTQYF
TRBV9	TRBJ1-1	-	-	TGTGCCAGCAGCCCTGGGGGGCAAGGGACAAACACTGAAGCTTTCTTT	CASSPGGQGTNTEAFF
TRBV9	TRBJ2-5	TRBD1	-	TGTGCCAGCAGCGTAGGGGACAGCCTCAACCCGGGACAAGAGACCCAGTACTTC	CASSVGDSLNPGQETQYF
TRBV7-9	TRBJ2-4	-	-	TGTGCCAGCAGCTTAGACAGGGAAAAAAACATTCAGTACTTC	CASSLDREKNIQYF
TRBV5-6	TRBJ2-7	-	-	TGTGCCAGCAGCTTGGGCCGCTCCTACGAGCAGTACTTC	CASSLGRSYEQYF
TRBV27	TRBJ1-2	-	-	TGTGCCAGCAGACATTCTACCCCCCGGGACGGAATCTATGGCTACACCTTC	CASRHSTPRDGIYGYTF
TRBV19	TRBJ2-6	-	-	TGTGCCAGTAGTATTACCGGGGCTGGGGCCAACGTCCTGACTTTC	CASSITGAGANVLTF
TRBV5-6	TRBJ1-2	-	-	TGTGCCAGCAGCTTAGTTGCCGAGCAGGGATGGAATGGCTACACCTTC	CASSLVAEQGWNGYTF
TRBV18	TRBJ2-1	TRBD1	few	TGTGCCAGCTCACTCGGACAGGGGGCTAATGAGCAGTTCTTC	CASSLGQGANEQFF
TRBV29-1	TRBJ2-1	-	-	TGCAGCGTTGTAAGGACGTTCAACAATGAGCAGTTCTTC	CSVVRTFNNEQFF
TRBV9	TRBJ1-2	TRBD1	-	TGTGCCAGCAGCGTAGCCCGGACAGGGGGGCATGGCTACACCTTC	CASSVARTGGHGYTF
TRBV7-8	TRBJ2-5	TRBD2	once	TGTGCCAGCAGCTTAGTTTTGGGCGGGAGAGAGACCCAGTACTTC	CASSLVLGGRETQYF
TRBV7-2	TRBJ2-3	-	-	TGTGCCAGCAGCTTAGTGGGATCAGATACGCAGTATTTT	CASSLVGSDTQYF
TRBV18	TRBJ1-6	-	-	TGTGCCAGCTCACCACCTCGTTCCCCGACGCCACCCCTCCACTTT	CASSPPRSPTPPLHF
TRBV6-5	TRBJ2-5	TRBD1	-	TGTGCCAGCAGTTATTTAATCGGGACAGGGGTTATGGAGACCCAGTACTTC	CASSYLIGTGVMETQYF
TRBV19	TRBJ2-1	-	-	TGTGCCAGTAGTATTCGGCCGGACATAACTTATTACAATGAGCAGTTCTTC	CASSIRPDITYYNEQFF
TRBV12-3/TRBV12-4	TRBJ2-7	-	-	TGTGCCAGCAGTTTAGTAGGACACCCCTATGGTGAGCAGTACTTC	CASSLVGHPYGEQYF
TRBV5-6	TRBJ2-7	TRBD2	-	TGTGCCAGCAGCTGGGGACTAGCGGGGGACCTCTCCTACGAGCAGTACTTC	CASSWGLAGDLSYEQYF
TRBV7-9	TRBJ1-2	-	once	TGTGCCAGCAGCTTAGAGGGGAGAAGGGGCTACACCTTC	CASSLEGRRGYTF
TRBV4-1	TRBJ1-2	TRBD1	-	TGCGCCAGCAGCCAATCCCCAGGACAGGGCCATGGCTACACCTTC	CASSQSPGQGHGYTF
TRBV25-1	TRBJ1-2	-	-	TGTGCCAGCAGTGACGCCAGCTACGTTAACTATGGCTACACCTTC	CASSDASYVNYGYTF
TRBV2	TRBJ1-4	TRBD1	-	TGTGCCAGCAGGATCCCGACCGGACAGGGAGGGGAAACTAATGAAAAACTGTTTTTT	CASRIPTGQGGETNEKLFF
TRBV29-1	TRBJ2-7	TRBD1	few	TGCAGCGTTCGAGGACAGGGGTTCGAGCAGTACTTC	CSVRGQGFEQYF
TRBV5-6	TRBJ2-1	-	-	TGTGCCAGCAGCCCAGCCGGCAGGGGCAACTACAATGAGCAGTTCTTC	CASSPAGRGNYNEQFF